Presented here are 21 T cell receptor beta chains from one specimen sequenced in a study of Graves' ophthalmopathy and Graves' hyperthyroidism. The study amplified TCR beta CDR3 regions using RNA transcripts. An opening RT-PCR round employed HTBI primers and preceded a second-round multiplex PCR. One entry per CDR3 protein, called by TCRdb with MiXCR from the multiplex PCR reads. The data hold about 620,000 distinct CDR3 sequences, with 22% observed a single time. Sequencing was performed on peripheral blood. The receptors come from a woman under 30 with stable Graves' hyperthyroidism. Some clones in this sample may be carry-over from other donors' samples.

The V gene is TRBV6-1, the J gene TRBJ2-7, with TRBD1 matching 8 bases. J was trimmed by 4 bases and V by 6 bases; bases with no gene match: 5. This CDR3 spans 13 amino acids. Germline CDR1 reads MNHNS; CDR2 reads SASEGT. The CDR3 DNA follows: TGTGCCAGCAGGAGGACAGGGCGGTACGAGCAGTACTTC. It yields the protein CASRRTGRYEQYF.

Ten or more counts support this clonotype. This chain joins TRBV12-3 or TRBV12-4 and TRBJ1-1; 7 bases map to TRBD1. The CDR3 length is 15 residues. Losses at the gene ends were 6 bases for V and 3 bases for J; bases not matched to a gene: 10. In DNA, the CDR3 is TGTGCCAGCAGCCAATTAGGGGGCGAGGACACTGAAGCTTTCTTT. Its protein is CASSQLGGEDTEAFF.

This clonotype was picked up a small number of times. The chain recombines TRBV9 with TRBJ2-2; D is unclear. The CDR3 is 15 amino acids. In germline, CDR1 is SGDLS, CDR2 YYNGEE. V was cut by 3 bases and J by 2 bases, with 11 bases left in between. This chain's CDR3 is CASSEMRTNTGELFF. The CDR3 coding sequence is TGTGCCAGCAGCGAGATGAGGACCAACACCGGGGAGCTGTTTTTT.

In its sample, this clonotype was seen many times. V is TRBV20-1 and J is TRBJ1-6; TRBD1 matches at 8 bases. The junction had 8 bases not matched to a gene; V was cut back by 5 bases and J by 5 bases. The CDR3 covers 15 residues. CDR1 DFQATT and CDR2 SNEGSKA come from the germline V gene (reference sequence). This chain's CDR3 is CSAGQGGRNNSPLHF. The CDR3 DNA reads TGCAGTGCTGGACAGGGAGGGAGAAATAATTCACCCCTCCACTTT.

This clonotype occurred many times. The chain is built from TRBV11-1 and TRBJ1-1; D perhaps matches TRBD1 (5 bases). Germline V CDR1 and CDR2: SGHAT, FQDESV (reference sequence). The CDR3 is 12 residues long. V lost 8 bases and J 6 bases, leaving 13 bases between the germline ends. Written as DNA, the CDR3 is TGTGCCAGCTCCGTGGGGGGACCTGAAGCTTTCTTT. Encoded protein: CASSVGGPEAFF.

This rearrangement joins TRBV7-8 to TRBJ1-2; TRBD1 agrees at 9 bases. Per germline, CDR1 SGHVS and CDR2 FQNEAQ. With V trimmed by 1 base and J by 7 bases, 13 bases remained unmatched. CDR3 length: 17 amino acids. The CDR3 region is CASSLGSEQGARSGYTF. The CDR3 DNA reads TGTGCCAGCAGCTTAGGATCGGAACAGGGGGCGCGGAGTGGCTACACCTTC.

This clonotype was seen a few times. The J gene is TRBJ1-6, the V gene TRBV7-2; D is unclear. The CDR3 sequence is 17 residues long. V lost 0 bases to trimming and J lost 2 bases, with 11 bases between them. CDR1 and CDR2 (germline): SGHTA, FQGNSA. Here the CDR3 reads CASSLAGVSAYNSPLHF. CDR3 DNA sequence: TGTGCCAGCAGCTTAGCTGGGGTGAGCGCCTATAATTCACCCCTCCACTTT.

This clonotype was seen ten or more times. One junction end disagrees with the germline gene, perhaps due to a read error. The chain's CDR3 is CASSLTGGIDIKYF. CDR3 DNA sequence: TGTGCCAGCAGCTTAACGGGGGGGATTGACATTAAGTACTTC. V usage is TRBV7-3 and J usage is TRBJ2-4; 7 positions match TRBD2. CDR1 and CDR2 from the germline V gene are SGHTA and FQGTGA. The CDR3 runs to 14 residues.

This clonotype was detected many times. This chain connects TRBV12-3 or TRBV12-4 to TRBJ1-1; the D is unclear. Trimming removed 5 bases from V and 0 bases from J, with 13 bases in between. The CDR3 sequence is 15 residues long. The DNA for the CDR3 is TGTGCCAGCAGTACTCAGAATAAAATGAACACTGAAGCTTTCTTT. Amino acids: CASSTQNKMNTEAFF.

This clonotype has at least ten counts. The chain couples TRBV6-5 to TRBJ1-2; TRBD1 is a possible D gene (5 bases). Germline CDR1 is MNHEY and CDR2 is SVGAGI. CDR3 length: 15 residues. The germline V and J ends were trimmed by 8 bases and 3 bases, with 19 bases remaining between them. In DNA form, the CDR3 reads TGTGCCAGCCCCTCCGGCGGGGGGAGAGACTATGGCTACACCTTC. Residues: CASPSGGGRDYGYTF.

This clonotype was found a few times. This chain connects TRBV6-1 to TRBJ2-1; 13 bases align to TRBD2. The CDR3 is 15 amino acids. The germline V gene encodes CDR1 MNHNS and CDR2 SASEGT. V shed 3 bases, J shed 4 bases, and the junction held 0 bases outside the gene matches. The CDR3 DNA follows: TGTGCCAGCAGTGAGGGACTAGCGGGGTACAATGAGCAGTTCTTC. Translation gives CASSEGLAGYNEQFF.

The sample holds many counts of this clonotype. Mismatch with germline at one junction end may stem from a read error. The chain employs TRBV7-2 and TRBJ1-1, with TRBD1 matching over 9 bases. Germline V gene data show CDR1 as SGHTA and CDR2 as FQGNSA. The CDR3 has 13 amino acids. For the CDR3, the DNA is TGTGCCAGCACCAGACAGGGGGTGACTGAAACTTTCTTT. This encodes CASTRQGVTETFF.

The J gene is TRBJ1-5, the V gene TRBV28, with 10 bases that match TRBD1. The CDR3 loop spans 14 amino acids. Germline trimming cut 5 bases from V and 10 bases from J; bases unmatched to any gene: 8. CDR1 is MDHEN and CDR2 is SYDVKM in the germline V gene. This CDR3 reads CASSTRDRGFPQHF. For the CDR3, the DNA is TGTGCCAGCAGTACCCGGGACAGGGGCTTTCCCCAGCATTTT.

This clonotype was observed at least ten times. The chain combines TRBV6-1 with TRBJ1-1; D not resolved. CDR1 and CDR2 (germline): MNHNS, SASEGT. The CDR3 has 15 amino acids. Between the trimmed V and J ends, which lost 5 bases and 0 bases, there was a span of 13 bases. CDR3 nucleotides: TGTGCCAGCAGTCTTCTAGGAGATATGAACACTGAAGCTTTCTTT. It specifies CASSLLGDMNTEAFF.

This clonotype appeared many times. The chain links TRBV10-3 to TRBJ1-5; D call uncertain. CDR3 length: 15 amino acids. Trimming shortened V by 0 bases and J by 6 bases, and 12 bases separated the two germline ends. Per the germline V gene, CDR1 is ENHRY and CDR2 is SYGVKD. The CDR3 spells CAISESILAGQPQHF. The CDR3 DNA sequence: TGTGCCATCAGTGAGTCGATTTTAGCTGGTCAGCCCCAGCATTTT.

This clonotype was recorded many times. This chain links TRBV7-2 with TRBJ1-6, with TRBD1 identical over 7 bases. J gave up 8 bases and V 4 bases, and 5 bases lay outside the gene matches. CDR1 and CDR2 (germline): SGHTA, FQGNSA. This CDR3 has 14 residues. The CDR3 region has the DNA TGTGCCAGCAGCTCCCGGGACAGCCATTCACCCCTCCACTTT. Residues: CASSSRDSHSPLHF.

This clonotype was observed many times. This chain uses TRBV30 with TRBJ1-1; no reliable D call. Germline V gene data show CDR1 as GTSNPN and CDR2 as SVGIG (reference sequence). V was trimmed by 2 bases and J by 4 bases, leaving 11 bases between them. The CDR3 has 13 amino acids. Here the CDR3 DNA reads TGTGCCTGGAGTCTTGGGGTGGGCACTGAAGCTTTCTTT. It translates to CAWSLGVGTEAFF.

The chain combines TRBV6-1 with TRBJ1-2; maybe TRBD1 (6 bases). The CDR3 extends over 14 amino acids. Germline CDR1 is MNHNS and CDR2 is SASEGT. V lost 8 bases and J lost 4, with 17 bases in between. Here the CDR3 reads CASPPGTSSYGYTF. The CDR3 DNA sequence: TGTGCCAGCCCCCCCGGGACATCCTCCTATGGCTACACCTTC.

There are a few counts of this clonotype. The chain recombines TRBV4-2 with TRBJ2-7; the D gene is possibly TRBD1 (6 bases). There are 15 residues in the CDR3. The germline V gene encodes CDR1 LGHNA and CDR2 YNFKEQ. The germline V and J ends were trimmed by 0 bases and 6 bases, with 15 bases remaining between them. CDR3 protein: CASSQEGRGQFEQYF. CDR3 in DNA: TGTGCCAGCAGCCAAGAGGGCAGGGGACAATTCGAGCAGTACTTC.

J is TRBJ2-5 and V is TRBV20-1; TRBD2 matches 8 bases. This CDR3 contains 15 residues. Germline lookup yields CDR1 DFQATT and CDR2 SNEGSKA (reference sequence). Losses at the gene ends were 0 bases for V and 5 bases for J; bases not matched to a gene: 8. CDR3: CSARDPRGGPETQYF. DNA of the CDR3: TGCAGTGCTAGAGACCCCCGCGGGGGGCCTGAGACCCAGTACTTC.

This clonotype turned up a few times. The chain uses TRBV5-1 and TRBJ1-1; weak D call: TRBD1 (5 bases). Trimming removed 4 bases at V and 4 bases at J, with 14 bases between. This CDR3 is built from 14 residues. Germline-derived CDR1 and CDR2 are SGHRS and YFSETQ. CDR3 sequence: CASSPMSGSTEAFF. The CDR3 DNA sequence: TGCGCCAGCAGCCCCATGTCAGGGTCCACTGAAGCTTTCTTT. Drawing the rest from reference TRBV5-1 and TRBJ1-1, the complete variable domain is KAGVTQTPRYLIKTRGQQVTLSCSPISGHRSVSWYQQTPGQGLQFLFEYFSETQRNKGNFPGRFSGRQFSNSRSEMNVSTLELGDSALYLCASSPMSGSTEAFFGQGTRLTVV.